This record concerns one T cell receptor beta chain sequence. Its antigen is currently unknown. This specimen comes from a study of T cell repertoires in cytomegalovirus infection. Overall study: Both a matching HLA type and CMV infection were indicated by public TCR beta signatures.

TCRdb re-called the reads through MiXCR, storing one row per CDR3 protein. Found here are approximately 150,000 distinct CDR3 sequences, roughly 22% of them singletons; the top ten hold 25%. General study findings and limits: HLA-C-restricted CMV clonotypes gave the most frequent clonotype in two of eight donors.

The source was CD8+ T cells from cultured PBMCs, collected from culture after CMV antigen stimulation. The clonotype comes from a human donor in good health (CMV status not recorded). Some clones in this sample may be carry-over from other donors' samples.

The CDR3 DNA is TGTGCCACCAGTGCCTCGGACCCCCTGACAGATACGCAGTATTTT. Translation gives CATSASDPLTDTQYF. This chain connects TRBV24-1 to TRBJ2-3; no firm D call. Germline V gives CDR1 KGHDR, CDR2 SFDVKD. The CDR3 is 15 amino acids. V was shortened by 5 bases and J by 3 bases, with 14 bases between the two germline ends.